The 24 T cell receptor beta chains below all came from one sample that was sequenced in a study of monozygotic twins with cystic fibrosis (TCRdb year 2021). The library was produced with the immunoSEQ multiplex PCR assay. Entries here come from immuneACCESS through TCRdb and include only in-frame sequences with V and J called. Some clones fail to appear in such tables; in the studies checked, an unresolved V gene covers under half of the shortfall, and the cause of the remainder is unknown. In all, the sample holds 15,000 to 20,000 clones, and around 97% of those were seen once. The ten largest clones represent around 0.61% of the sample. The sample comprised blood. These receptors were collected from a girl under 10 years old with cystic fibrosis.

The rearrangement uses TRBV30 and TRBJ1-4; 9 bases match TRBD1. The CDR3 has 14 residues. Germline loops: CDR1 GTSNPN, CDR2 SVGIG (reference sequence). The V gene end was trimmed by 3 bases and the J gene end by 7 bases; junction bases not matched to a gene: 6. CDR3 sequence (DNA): TGTGCCTGGAGGGGGACAGGGTCGCTTGAAAAACTGTTTTTT. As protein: CAWRGTGSLEKLFF.

The CDR3 DNA reads TGTGCCAGCAGCTTAGGGACAGGGAGTGCGGACATTCAGTACTTC. Translated: CASSLGTGSADIQYF. The rearrangement joins TRBV5-6 to TRBJ2-4, with 9 positions matching TRBD1. Per germline, CDR1 SGHDT and CDR2 YYEEEE. Losses at the gene ends were 2 bases for V and 8 bases for J; bases not matched to a gene: 8. This CDR3 is built from 15 residues.

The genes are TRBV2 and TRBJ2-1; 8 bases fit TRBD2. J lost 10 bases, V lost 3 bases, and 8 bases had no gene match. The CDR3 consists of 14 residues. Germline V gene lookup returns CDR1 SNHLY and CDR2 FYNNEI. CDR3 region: CASSDWTSRVEQFF. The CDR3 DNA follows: TGTGCCAGCAGTGATTGGACTAGCCGCGTGGAGCAGTTCTTC.

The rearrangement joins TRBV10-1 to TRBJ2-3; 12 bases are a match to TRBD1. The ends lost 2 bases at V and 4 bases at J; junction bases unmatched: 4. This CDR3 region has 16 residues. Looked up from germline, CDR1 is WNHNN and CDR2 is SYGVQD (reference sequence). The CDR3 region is CASSEGGQGAADTQYF. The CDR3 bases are TGCGCCAGCAGTGAGGGGGGACAGGGGGCTGCAGATACGCAGTATTTT.

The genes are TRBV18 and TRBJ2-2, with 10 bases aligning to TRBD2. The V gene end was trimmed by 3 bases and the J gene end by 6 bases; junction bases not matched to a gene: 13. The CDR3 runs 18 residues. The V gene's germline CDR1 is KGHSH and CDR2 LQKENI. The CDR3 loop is CASSPQLLSGGAPGELFF. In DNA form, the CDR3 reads TGTGCCAGCTCACCCCAACTGCTCAGCGGGGGGGCCCCCGGGGAGCTGTTTTTT.

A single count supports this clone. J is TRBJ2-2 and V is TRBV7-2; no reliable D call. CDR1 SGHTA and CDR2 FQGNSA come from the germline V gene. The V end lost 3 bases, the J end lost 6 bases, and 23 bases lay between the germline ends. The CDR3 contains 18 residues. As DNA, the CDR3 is TGTGCCAGCAGCTTTCTCCAAGTTGGAACCTCCGGCCCCGGGGAGCTGTTTTTT. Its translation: CASSFLQVGTSGPGELFF. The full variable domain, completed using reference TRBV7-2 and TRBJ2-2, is GAGVSQSPSNKVTEKGKDVELRCDPISGHTALYWYRQSLGQGLEFLIYFQGNSAPDKSGLPSDRFSAERTGGSVSTLTIQRTQQEDSAVYLCASSFLQVGTSGPGELFFGEGSRLTVL.

CDR3 amino acids: CASSFFGQGNEKLFF. The CDR3 nucleotides are TGTGCCAGCAGCTTTTTTGGACAGGGGAATGAAAAACTGTTTTTT. This chain uses TRBV5-6 with TRBJ1-4; 9 bases align to TRBD1. J lost 5 bases, V lost 2 bases, and 4 bases had no gene match. Germline V CDR1 and CDR2: SGHDT, YYEEEE. The CDR3 extends over 15 amino acids.

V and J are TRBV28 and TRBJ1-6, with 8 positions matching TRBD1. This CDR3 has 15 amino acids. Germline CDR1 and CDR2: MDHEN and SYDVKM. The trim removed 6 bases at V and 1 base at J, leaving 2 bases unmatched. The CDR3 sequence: CASSGQGSYNSPLHF. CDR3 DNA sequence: TGTGCCAGCAGCGGACAGGGTTCCTATAATTCACCCCTCCACTTT.

As DNA, the CDR3 is TGTGCCAGTACTAGCACAGATACGCAGTATTTT. Its protein is CASTSTDTQYF. This chain connects TRBV19 to TRBJ2-3; D is unclear. V was cut by 7 bases and J by 0 bases, with 2 bases left in between. This CDR3 contains 11 residues. Germline V gene data show CDR1 as LNHDA and CDR2 as SQIVND (reference sequence).

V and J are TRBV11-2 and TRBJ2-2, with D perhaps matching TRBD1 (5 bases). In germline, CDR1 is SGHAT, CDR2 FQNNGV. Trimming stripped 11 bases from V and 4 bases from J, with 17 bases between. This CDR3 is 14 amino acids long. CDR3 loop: CAGSRVQATGELFF. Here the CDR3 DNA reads TGTGCCGGATCCAGGGTGCAGGCCACCGGGGAGCTGTTTTTT.

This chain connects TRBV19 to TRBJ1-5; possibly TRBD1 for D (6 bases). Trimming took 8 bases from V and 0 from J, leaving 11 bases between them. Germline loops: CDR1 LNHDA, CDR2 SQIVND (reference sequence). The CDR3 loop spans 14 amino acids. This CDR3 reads CASGGRGSNQPQHF. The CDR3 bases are TGTGCCAGTGGGGGGCGCGGTAGCAATCAGCCCCAGCATTTT.

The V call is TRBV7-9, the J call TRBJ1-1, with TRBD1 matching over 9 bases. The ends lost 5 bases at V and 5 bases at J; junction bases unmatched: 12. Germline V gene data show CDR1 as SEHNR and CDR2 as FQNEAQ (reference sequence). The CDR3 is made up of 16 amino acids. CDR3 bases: TGTGCCAGCAGCACCTGGACAGGGGAGTTGGCGACTGAAGCTTTCTTT. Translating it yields CASSTWTGELATEAFF.

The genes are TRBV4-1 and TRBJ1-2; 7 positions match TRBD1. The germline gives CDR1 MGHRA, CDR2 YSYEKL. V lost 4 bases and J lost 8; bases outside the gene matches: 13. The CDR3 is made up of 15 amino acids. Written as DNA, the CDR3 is TGCGCCAGCAGCCCACCACACAGGGGCAGCGAAGGCTACACCTTC. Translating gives CASSPPHRGSEGYTF.

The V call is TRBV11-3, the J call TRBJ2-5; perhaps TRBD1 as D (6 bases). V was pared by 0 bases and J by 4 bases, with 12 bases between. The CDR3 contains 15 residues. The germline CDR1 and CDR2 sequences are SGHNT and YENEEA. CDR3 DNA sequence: TGTGCCAGCAGCTTAGAGGTCTGGGGGCTAGAGACCCAGTACTTC. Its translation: CASSLEVWGLETQYF.

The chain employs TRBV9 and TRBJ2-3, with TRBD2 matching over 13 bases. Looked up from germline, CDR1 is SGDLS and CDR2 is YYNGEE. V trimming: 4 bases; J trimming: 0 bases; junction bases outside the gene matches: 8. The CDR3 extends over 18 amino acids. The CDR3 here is CASSRTSGGPTSTDTQYF. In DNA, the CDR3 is TGTGCCAGCAGCCGGACTAGCGGGGGACCAACTAGCACAGATACGCAGTATTTT.

CDR3 DNA: TGTGCCAGCAGCTTGGCAAGCCTGGGGTATGAAAAACTGTTTTTT. Its translation: CASSLASLGYEKLFF. The J gene is TRBJ1-4, the V gene TRBV7-2; unclear D gene. Trimming cost V 3 bases and J 6 bases, with 14 bases left between them. CDR1 is SGHTA, CDR2 FQGNSA, per germline. CDR3 length: 15 amino acids.

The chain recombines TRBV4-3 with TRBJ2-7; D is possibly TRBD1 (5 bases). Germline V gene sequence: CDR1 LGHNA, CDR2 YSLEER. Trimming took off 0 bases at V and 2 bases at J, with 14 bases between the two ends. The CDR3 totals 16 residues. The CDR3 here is CASSQELVQGPYEQYF. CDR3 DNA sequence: TGCGCCAGCAGCCAAGAGTTAGTGCAGGGCCCCTACGAGCAGTACTTC.

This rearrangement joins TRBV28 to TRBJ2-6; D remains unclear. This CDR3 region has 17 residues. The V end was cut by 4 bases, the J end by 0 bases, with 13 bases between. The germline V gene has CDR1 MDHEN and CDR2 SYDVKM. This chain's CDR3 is CASSSLPDLSGANVLTF. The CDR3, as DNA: TGTGCCAGCAGTTCACTTCCCGACCTCTCTGGGGCCAACGTCCTGACTTTC.

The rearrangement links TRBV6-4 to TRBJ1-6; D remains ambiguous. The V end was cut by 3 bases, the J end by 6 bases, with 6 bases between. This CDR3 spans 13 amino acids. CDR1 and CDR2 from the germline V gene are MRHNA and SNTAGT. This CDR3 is CASSEAGNSPLHF. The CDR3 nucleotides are TGTGCCAGCAGTGAAGCCGGTAATTCACCCCTCCACTTT.

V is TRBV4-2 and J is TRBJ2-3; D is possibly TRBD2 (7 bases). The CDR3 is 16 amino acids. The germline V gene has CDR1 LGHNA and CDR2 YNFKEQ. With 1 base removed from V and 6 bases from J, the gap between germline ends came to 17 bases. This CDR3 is CASSQVYFGGPDTQYF. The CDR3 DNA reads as TGTGCCAGCAGCCAAGTCTACTTCGGGGGGCCGGATACGCAGTATTTT.

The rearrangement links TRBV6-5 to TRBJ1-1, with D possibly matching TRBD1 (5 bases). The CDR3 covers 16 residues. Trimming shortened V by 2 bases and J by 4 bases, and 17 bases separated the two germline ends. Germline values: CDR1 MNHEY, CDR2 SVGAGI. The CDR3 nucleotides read TGTGCCAGCAGTTACAACGGGGGAGGACAACTCACTGAAGCTTTCTTT. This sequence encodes CASSYNGGGQLTEAFF.

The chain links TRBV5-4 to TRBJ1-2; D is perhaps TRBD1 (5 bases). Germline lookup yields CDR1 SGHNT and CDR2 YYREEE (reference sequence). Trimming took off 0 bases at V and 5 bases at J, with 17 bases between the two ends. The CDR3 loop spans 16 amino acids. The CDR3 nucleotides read TGTGCCAGCAGCTTGGTCTGGGCGCAGGGCAGTTATGGCTACACCTTC. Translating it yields CASSLVWAQGSYGYTF.

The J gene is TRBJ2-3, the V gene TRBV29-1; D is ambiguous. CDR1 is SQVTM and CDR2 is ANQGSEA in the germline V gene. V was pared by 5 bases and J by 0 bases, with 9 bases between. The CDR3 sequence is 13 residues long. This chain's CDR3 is CSVPRHSTDTQYF. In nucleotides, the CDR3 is TGCAGCGTTCCCCGCCATAGCACAGATACGCAGTATTTT.

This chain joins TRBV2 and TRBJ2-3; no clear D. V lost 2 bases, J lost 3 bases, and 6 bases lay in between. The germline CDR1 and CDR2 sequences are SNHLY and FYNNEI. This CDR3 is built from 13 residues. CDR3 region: CASSERLTDTQYF. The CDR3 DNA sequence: TGTGCCAGCAGTGAACGGCTAACAGATACGCAGTATTTT.